This is a list of T cell receptor beta chains from one sample in a study of blood T cell repertoires in COVID-19. Some clones are missing from TCRdb's copy, which holds only in-frame ones; the method was immunoSEQ multiplex PCR. The data contain roughly 150,000 clones, roughly 88% of them singletons. Sequencing used PBMCs or T cells enriched from blood (not recorded which). The receptor source for this set is a man aged 50 or older who had recovered from COVID-19. The CDR3 runs from the conserved cysteine through the conserved F or W. A D gene is named only where the DNA matches it firmly.

v_call	j_call	d_call	cdr3_aa
TRBV7-2	TRBJ2-5	TRBD1	CASSHQTGVQETQYF
TRBV19	TRBJ1-5	-	CASNRATNSNQPQHF
TRBV30	TRBJ1-5	TRBD1	CAWRTSRGDNQPQHF
TRBV3-1/TRBV3-2	TRBJ1-5	-	CASSLGQLNQPQHF
TRBV13	TRBJ2-1	-	CASSHREWRGHSYNEQFF
TRBV6-6	TRBJ1-4	-	CASSYRQSATNEKLFF
TRBV7-2	TRBJ1-2	TRBD1	CASSLGQGVYGYTF
TRBV30	TRBJ1-2	TRBD1	CAWGRGQGGYTF
TRBV7-3	TRBJ2-3	TRBD2	CASSTGTSLHTQYF
TRBV3-1/TRBV3-2	TRBJ1-3	-	CASSHRGSSGNTIYF
TRBV11-3	TRBJ2-1	-	CASSPPWGDPYNEQFF
TRBV7-9	TRBJ2-7	-	CASSLPLLSYEQYF
TRBV3-1/TRBV3-2	TRBJ2-5	TRBD2	CASSQVLAGGEETQYF
TRBV15	TRBJ2-3	-	CATSSQRKTTDTQYF
TRBV24-1	TRBJ1-2	TRBD1	CATSDLQGADYGYTF
TRBV5-1	TRBJ1-5	-	CASSEDGLSNQPQHF
TRBV7-9	TRBJ1-1	-	CASSLVSGGINTEAFF
TRBV5-1	TRBJ2-3	TRBD2	CASSPGTSGDTQYF
TRBV2	TRBJ2-2	TRBD1	CASRYTGGTGELFF
TRBV9	TRBJ2-1	TRBD2	CASSSGTSSYNEQFF
TRBV28	TRBJ2-3	-	CASSFVSWLESTDTQYF
TRBV3-1/TRBV3-2	TRBJ2-2	TRBD2	CASSQRAGVGELFF
TRBV30	TRBJ2-3	-	CAWKPARLYTDTQYF
TRBV19	TRBJ2-3	TRBD2	CASSMGGSADTQYF
TRBV15	TRBJ2-7	TRBD1	CASRTGTGQQYF
TRBV5-1	TRBJ1-4	TRBD1	CASSPPGQAFEKLFF
TRBV9	TRBJ2-1	-	CASSARGSIDEQFF
TRBV7-6	TRBJ1-4	-	CASSFTNEKLFF
TRBV14	TRBJ2-1	-	CASRESSYNEQFF
TRBV5-5	TRBJ1-2	-	CASSHGTNYGYTF
TRBV5-1	TRBJ1-5	-	CASSVGGPQEPQHF
TRBV5-8	TRBJ2-1	TRBD2	CASTHSGKRYNEQFF
TRBV19	TRBJ1-2	TRBD1	CASSIVGSGQGLAGYTF
TRBV5-4	TRBJ2-3	-	CASSVTVQRTDTQYF
TRBV18	TRBJ1-6	-	CASSPNTHYNSPLHF
TRBV3-1/TRBV3-2	TRBJ2-7	-	CASSQDVKPYEQYF
TRBV18	TRBJ1-2	TRBD1	CASSPRLGQGPTNYGYTF
TRBV7-2	TRBJ1-2	TRBD1	CASSYDRANDYGYTF
TRBV7-9	TRBJ2-5	TRBD2	CASSLLAGVETQYF
TRBV11-2	TRBJ1-2	-	CASDRSGLGGYTF
TRBV11-3	TRBJ2-1	-	CASSFPGCSRNRNEQFF
TRBV12-3/TRBV12-4	TRBJ1-1	-	CASSLTGGSPAFF
TRBV11-2	TRBJ2-1	TRBD2	CANSLGTGGFYNEQFF
TRBV28	TRBJ1-1	-	CASSLRSFRTVGAFF
TRBV10-3	TRBJ2-2	-	CAISPSGDSPLFF